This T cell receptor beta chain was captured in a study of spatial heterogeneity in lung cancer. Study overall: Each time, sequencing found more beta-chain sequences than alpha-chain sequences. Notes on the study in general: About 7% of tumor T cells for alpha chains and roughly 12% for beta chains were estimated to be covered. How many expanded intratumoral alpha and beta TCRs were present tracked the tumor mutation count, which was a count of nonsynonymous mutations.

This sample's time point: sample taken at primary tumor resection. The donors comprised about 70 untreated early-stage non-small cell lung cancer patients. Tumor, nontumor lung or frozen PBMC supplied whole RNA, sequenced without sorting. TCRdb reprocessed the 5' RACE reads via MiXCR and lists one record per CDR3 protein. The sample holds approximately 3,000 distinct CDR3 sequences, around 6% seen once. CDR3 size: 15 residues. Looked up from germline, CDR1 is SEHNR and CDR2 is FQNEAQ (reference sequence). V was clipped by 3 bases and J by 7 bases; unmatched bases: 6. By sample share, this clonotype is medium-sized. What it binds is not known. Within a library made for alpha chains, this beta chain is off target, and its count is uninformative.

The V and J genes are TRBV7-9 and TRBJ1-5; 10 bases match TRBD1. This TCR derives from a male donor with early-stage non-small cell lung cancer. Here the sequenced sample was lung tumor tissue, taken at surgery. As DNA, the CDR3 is TGTGCCAGCAGCTTTAACGCGGGACAGGGGCAGCCCCAGCATTTT. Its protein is CASSFNAGQGQPQHF.